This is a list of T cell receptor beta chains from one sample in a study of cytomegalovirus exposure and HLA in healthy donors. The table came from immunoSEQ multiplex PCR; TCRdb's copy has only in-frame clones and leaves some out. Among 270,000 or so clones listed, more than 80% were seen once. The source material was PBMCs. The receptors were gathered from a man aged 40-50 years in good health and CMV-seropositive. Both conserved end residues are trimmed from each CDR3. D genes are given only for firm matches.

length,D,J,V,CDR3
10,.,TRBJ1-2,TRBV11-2,ASSWGLDGYT
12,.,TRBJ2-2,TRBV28,ASSSQTGSGELF
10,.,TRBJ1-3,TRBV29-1,SAYRDGNTIY
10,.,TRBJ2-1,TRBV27,ASSYQGDEQF
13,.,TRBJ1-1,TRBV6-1,ASSEPGGATTEAF
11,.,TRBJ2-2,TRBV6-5,ASSYGGTGELF
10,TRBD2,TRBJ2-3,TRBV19,AAGRGEDTQY
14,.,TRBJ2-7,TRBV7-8,ASSLGGSTSSYEQY
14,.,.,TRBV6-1,ASSATPAGSSYEQY
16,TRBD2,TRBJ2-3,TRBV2,ASRGLAGVGTSTDTQY
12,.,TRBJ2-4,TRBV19,ASSIRREKNIQY
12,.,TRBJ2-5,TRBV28,ASSLLGSWETQY
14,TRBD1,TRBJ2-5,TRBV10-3,AISEAGTGGQETQY